One and the same sample provided the 15 T cell receptor beta chains below, sequenced in a study of T cells in Graves' hyperthyroidism and ophthalmopathy (dated by TCRdb to about 2019). Library construction relied on multiplex PCR. Sequencing used an Illumina HiSeq 2000. Amplification of TCR beta CDR3 regions was carried out from RNA transcripts. The first round of RT-PCR for the TCR CDR3 was performed with the HTBI primer set and the Qiagen OneStep RT-PCR kit. TCRdb trimmed the raw reads at Q25, called clones with MiXCR and kept productive beta chains. Each CDR3 protein gets just one entry, which takes the most common genes and DNA from the rows behind it. The sample table lists roughly 700,000 distinct CDR3 sequences, approximately 15% of them with a count of one. The top ten constitute roughly 16% of the sample. The sample comprised blood. The receptors stem from a man aged 50 or older with Graves' hyperthyroidism.

Concerning this clonotype: This sequence may be a read error, since a much larger clone differs from it by one base. The V and J genes are TRBV7-9 and TRBJ2-7; TRBD1 matches at 10 bases. CDR1 SEHNR and CDR2 FQNEAQ come from the germline V gene (reference sequence). This CDR3 has 16 amino acids. CDR3 in DNA: TGTGCCAGCAGCCTATGGGACAGGGGATTCTCCTACGGGCAGTACTTC. Amino acids: CASSLWDRGFSYGQYF.

This clonotype was observed at least ten times. The V call is TRBV12-3 or TRBV12-4, the J call TRBJ2-7, with TRBD2 matching over 7 bases. V was clipped by 3 bases and J by 6 bases; unmatched bases: 5. This CDR3 is built from 13 residues. The CDR3 region has the DNA TGTGCCAGCAGTTTGTGGGGGAGGGGCGAGCAGTACTTC. Protein product: CASSLWGRGEQYF.

J is TRBJ2-2 and V is TRBV15; perhaps TRBD1 as D (5 bases). CDR1 is LNHNV and CDR2 is YYDKDF in the germline V gene (reference sequence). The CDR3 loop spans 14 amino acids. The V end was cut by 0 bases, the J end by 6 bases, with 8 bases between. The CDR3 bases are TGTGCCACCAGCAGAGATCAGGGTCCCGGGGAGCTGTTTTTT. Amino acids: CATSRDQGPGELFF.

This clonotype was detected many times. The chain recombines TRBV6-1 with TRBJ1-6; D unresolved. The V end was cut by 6 bases, the J end by 8 bases, with 11 bases between. Germline V lookup: CDR1 MNHNS, CDR2 SASEGT. This CDR3 contains 13 residues. CDR3 region: CASRPPGYSPLHF. CDR3 DNA: TGTGCCAGCAGGCCCCCGGGTTATTCACCCCTCCACTTT.

Note on this clonotype: This may be a read error, as it is one base from a much larger clone. The V gene is TRBV12-3 or TRBV12-4, the J gene TRBJ2-5; TRBD2 matches 9 bases. Trimming at V came to 4 bases and at J to 4 bases, leaving 7 bases not matched to a gene. This CDR3 is 15 amino acids long. CDR3: CASSSGGGVRETQYF. The CDR3 nucleotides are TGTGCCAGCAGTTCGGGCGGGGGGGTGAGAGAGACCCAGTACTTC.

A word on this clonotype: At one of its ends the junction is not consistent with the germline gene, which may arise from a read error. The gene calls are TRBV5-5 and TRBJ2-3; 7 bases fit TRBD1. CDR1 and CDR2 (germline): SGHKS, YYEKEE (reference sequence). This CDR3 spans 17 amino acids. The CDR3 DNA reads TGTGTCAGCAGCTTGGTTTTTGGGGGACAGCTCACAGATACGCAGTATTTT. Residues: CVSSLVFGGQLTDTQYF. The whole variable domain, filled in from reference TRBV5-5 and TRBJ2-3, reads DAGVTQSPTHLIKTRGQQVTLRCSPISGHKSVSWYQQVLGQGPQFIFQYYEKEERGRGNFPDRFSARQFPNYSSELNVNALLLGDSALYLCVSSLVFGGQLTDTQYFGPGTRLTVL.

This clonotype was observed at least ten times. The CDR3 spells CASSLYGGRNTEAFF. CDR3 coding DNA: TGTGCCAGCAGTTTATATGGGGGTCGGAACACTGAAGCTTTCTTT. The rearrangement joins TRBV28 to TRBJ1-1; TRBD1 is a possible D gene (5 bases). The germline V gene has CDR1 MDHEN and CDR2 SYDVKM. The CDR3 sequence is 15 residues long. Between the trimmed V and J ends, which lost 1 base and 1 base, there was a span of 10 bases.

The genes are TRBV5-1 and TRBJ1-3; D perhaps matches TRBD1 (6 bases). V gave up 9 bases and J gave up 2 bases, with 21 bases separating them. This CDR3 comprises 16 residues. Per the germline V gene, CDR1 is SGHRS and CDR2 is YFSETQ. CDR3 DNA: TGCGCCATCCATGGGGGGGCGAAAGCAACTGGAAACACCATATATTTT. Residues: CAIHGGAKATGNTIYF.

This sequence joins TRBV11-2 and TRBJ2-2, with unresolved D. The CDR3 sequence is 15 residues long. Germline V gene data show CDR1 as SGHAT and CDR2 as FQNNGV. V was clipped by 4 bases and J by 1 base, with 10 bases between them. This CDR3 is CASSSGRLNTGELFF. The CDR3 DNA is TGTGCCAGCAGCTCTGGTCGGTTGAACACCGGGGAGCTGTTTTTT.

This clonotype has at least ten counts. The CDR3 DNA reads TGTGCCAGCAGTCCCCGGGACAGTAGCTATGGCTACACCTTC. Translating gives CASSPRDSSYGYTF. This chain uses TRBV28 with TRBJ1-2, with TRBD1 identical over 7 bases. CDR3 size: 14 residues. The trim removed 5 bases at V and 4 bases at J, leaving 7 bases unmatched. Germline V gene sequence: CDR1 MDHEN, CDR2 SYDVKM.

This chain links TRBV6-2 or TRBV6-3 with TRBJ2-1; 10 nucleotides align to TRBD2. The germline gives CDR1 MNHEY, CDR2 SVGEGT. The CDR3 loop spans 16 amino acids. After removal of 6 bases from V and 6 bases from J, the junction contained 11 bases not matched to a gene. The CDR3 loop is CASSTIPGLAPNEQFF. Here the CDR3 DNA reads TGTGCCAGCAGCACTATTCCGGGACTAGCGCCCAATGAGCAGTTCTTC.

The table lists this clonotype with many counts. The rearrangement uses TRBV6-5 and TRBJ2-7; D might be TRBD1 (5 bases). Trimming shortened V by 1 base and J by 5 bases, and 18 bases separated the two germline ends. CDR3 length equals 16 residues. Germline-derived CDR1 and CDR2 are MNHEY and SVGAGI. The CDR3 region has the DNA TGTGCCAGCAGTTACTATTCGCGGCAGGGTATCAACGAGCAGTACTTC. Its translation is CASSYYSRQGINEQYF.

The table lists this clonotype with many counts. The rearrangement uses TRBV2 and TRBJ1-1, with TRBD1 matching over 12 bases. CDR1 is SNHLY, CDR2 FYNNEI, per germline. V was clipped by 8 bases and J by 5 bases; unmatched bases: 6. The length of the CDR3 is 14 residues. CDR3 in amino acids: CASSGQGAWTEAFF. The DNA of the CDR3 is TGTGCCAGCTCGGGACAGGGGGCTTGGACTGAAGCTTTCTTT.

This clonotype was seen only a few times. The chain carries TRBV6-1 and TRBJ1-2; no clear D gene. Germline V gene data show CDR1 as MNHNS and CDR2 as SASEGT. The CDR3 totals 15 residues. Trimming removed 2 bases from V and 4 bases from J, with 14 bases in between. The DNA for the CDR3 is TGTGCCAGCAGTGAAATGGCAGCCGAGCTCTATGGCTACACCTTC. Protein sequence: CASSEMAAELYGYTF.

In its sample, this clonotype was seen a few times. V gene TRBV6-2 or TRBV6-3 combines with J gene TRBJ1-5; 7 bases line up with TRBD1. This CDR3 contains 18 residues. J lost 0 bases, V lost 2 bases, and 10 bases had no gene match. Germline lookup yields CDR1 MNHEY and CDR2 SVGEGT. The CDR3 protein is CASSYGTGDQPSNQPQHF. CDR3 sequence (DNA): TGTGCCAGCAGTTACGGAACAGGGGACCAACCTAGCAATCAGCCCCAGCATTTT.